The clone carrying this TCR beta chain was found many times. Its specificity is not known. Using its own MiXCR run on the 5' RACE reads, TCRdb lists one record per CDR3 protein. The sample has some 250,000 distinct CDR3 sequences, approximately 11% seen once; the top ten hold about 6.8%. V dropped 0 bases and J dropped 6 bases, with 10 bases sitting between them. This CDR3 is built from 13 residues. Germline loops: CDR1 SGHRS, CDR2 YFSETQ. The sample originates from a study of CD8 T cells in ankylosing spondylitis. Study-level findings and limits: Clones tied to disease were said to be significantly enriched in matched ankylosing spondylitis synovial fluid. There were earlier reports of some motif variants in reactive arthritis synovial fluid and blood.

Sequencing used blood, either unsorted or a sorted T cell fraction (not recorded which). The receptor was isolated from a male donor with ankylosing spondylitis or in good health (not recorded which). The V call is TRBV5-1, the J call TRBJ2-7, with D unresolved. The DNA for the CDR3 is TGCGCCAGCAGCTTGGGGAATCGAGCCGAGCAGTACTTC. Its protein product is CASSLGNRAEQYF. Full variable domain (outside the CDR3, taken from reference TRBV5-1 and TRBJ2-7): KAGVTQTPRYLIKTRGQQVTLSCSPISGHRSVSWYQQTPGQGLQFLFEYFSETQRNKGNFPGRFSGRQFSNSRSEMNVSTLELGDSALYLCASSLGNRAEQYFGPGTRLTVT.